The 8 T cell receptor beta chains given below trace back to one sample, sequenced in a study of identical twins. TCRdb re-called the 5' RACE reads with MiXCR, one entry per CDR3 protein. The sample includes 450,000 to 650,000 distinct CDR3 sequences, 15% of them seen just once. This sample also belongs to another study, concerning yellow fever vaccine responses in identical twins.

Sample: CD4+ T cells sorted from blood. These receptors all come from a young woman in good health.

This clonotype has just a few counts. The J gene is TRBJ1-1, the V gene TRBV9; TRBD1 might be the D (5 bases). The ends were cut back, 0 bases at V and 1 base at J, with 10 bases in the middle. Germline CDR1 reads SGDLS; CDR2 reads YYNGEE. The CDR3 runs to 15 residues. The chain's CDR3 is CASSVGGAANTEAFF. CDR3 bases: TGTGCCAGCAGCGTAGGAGGGGCAGCGAACACTGAAGCTTTCTTT.

The table lists this clonotype with many counts. CDR3 sequence: CASSPGDRNEQFF. The CDR3 bases are TGTGCCAGCAGCCCGGGGGATCGCAATGAGCAGTTCTTC. The chain combines TRBV7-2 with TRBJ2-1, with D possibly being TRBD2 (6 bases). CDR3 length: 13 residues. From germline, CDR1 is SGHTA and CDR2 FQGNSA. The V end lost 5 bases, the J end lost 6 bases, and 11 bases lay between the germline ends. Together with reference TRBV7-2 and TRBJ2-1, the CDR3 gives the full variable domain: GAGVSQSPSNKVTEKGKDVELRCDPISGHTALYWYRQSLGQGLEFLIYFQGNSAPDKSGLPSDRFSAERTGGSVSTLTIQRTQQEDSAVYLCASSPGDRNEQFFGPGTRLTVL.

This clonotype appeared many times. The CDR3 is CASSRDPIYEQYF. For the CDR3, the DNA is TGTGCCAGCAGCCGGGACCCCATCTACGAGCAGTACTTC. The rearrangement uses TRBV6-1 and TRBJ2-7; either TRBD1 or TRBD2 may fit D (5 bases each). CDR1 and CDR2 (germline): MNHNS, SASEGT. V gave up 6 bases and J gave up 3 bases, with 12 bases separating them. The CDR3 runs 13 residues.

Turning to this clonotype: Its ends do not fully match the called genes, so a read error is possible. J is TRBJ2-3 and V is TRBV3-1; D may be TRBD2 (6 bases). Germline lookup yields CDR1 LGHDT and CDR2 YNNKEL (reference sequence). The CDR3 runs 16 residues. The CDR3 bases are TGTGCCTGCAGCCCGACGGGGGTCCTAGGTGGAGATACGCAGTATTTT. Amino acids: CACSPTGVLGGDTQYF.

This clonotype showed up just a few times. This chain links TRBV5-1 with TRBJ2-2; 7 nucleotides match TRBD2. Germline trimming cut 4 bases from V and 6 bases from J; bases unmatched to any gene: 9. CDR1 and CDR2 (germline): SGHRS, YFSETQ. The CDR3 runs 15 residues. Here the CDR3 reads CASSLTSGNAGELFF. For the CDR3, the DNA is TGCGCCAGCAGCCTGACCAGCGGGAATGCCGGGGAGCTGTTTTTT. Supplemented by reference TRBV5-1 and TRBJ2-2, the full variable domain reads KAGVTQTPRYLIKTRGQQVTLSCSPISGHRSVSWYQQTPGQGLQFLFEYFSETQRNKGNFPGRFSGRQFSNSRSEMNVSTLELGDSALYLCASSLTSGNAGELFFGEGSRLTVL.

This clonotype has only a few counts. V is TRBV6-5 and J is TRBJ1-6; no clear D. The CDR3 has 15 residues. The germline V gene has CDR1 MNHEY and CDR2 SVGAGI. V lost 2 bases, J lost 7 bases, and 12 bases lay in between. CDR3 bases: TGTGCCAGCAGTTACACCGGGTTGCACAATTCACCCCTCCACTTT. Translating it yields CASSYTGLHNSPLHF.

This clonotype was observed a few times. CDR3 residues: CATSRVSSGGNEQFF. For the CDR3, the DNA is TGTGCCACCAGCAGAGTCTCTAGCGGGGGCAATGAGCAGTTCTTC. The V gene is TRBV15, the J gene TRBJ2-1; 10 positions match TRBD2. Trimming cost V 1 base and J 6 bases; bases outside gene matches: 3. This CDR3 has 15 amino acids. Germline CDR1 reads LNHNV; CDR2 reads YYDKDF (reference sequence). Variable domain in full (rest from reference TRBV15 and TRBJ2-1): DAMVIQNPRYQVTQFGKPVTLSCSQTLNHNVMYWYQQKSSQAPKLLFHYYDKDFNNEADTPDNFQSRRPNTSFCFLDIRSPGLGDTAMYLCATSRVSSGGNEQFFGPGTRLTVL.

The chain recombines TRBV10-3 with TRBJ2-3; D may match TRBD1 or TRBD2 (5 bases each). CDR3 length equals 14 residues. Looked up from germline, CDR1 is ENHRY and CDR2 is SYGVKD. The V end lost 8 bases, the J end lost 1 base, and 13 bases lay between the germline ends. This CDR3 reads CAIGERGGTDTQYF. The CDR3 DNA sequence: TGTGCCATCGGCGAAAGGGGAGGCACAGATACGCAGTATTTT.